This T cell receptor (beta chain) came from a study of T cell responses to AZD1222 COVID-19 vaccine. On the study more broadly: Second-dose timings of about 4 or about 12 weeks were pooled.

Looked up from germline, CDR1 is KGHSH and CDR2 is LQKENI. The CDR3 covers 15 residues. Deletions cut 0 bases from V and 0 bases from J, with 9 bases between. Libraries were prepared by immunoSEQ multiplex PCR; TCRdb keeps only in-frame clonotypes and omits some of them. The repertoire holds about 150,000 clones, with 80% to 90% as singletons. General observations from the study: Clonal diversity may have been underestimated in mostly white British donors. The study reported that nearly half of spike-specific TCRs target unmutated variant regions.

A note on this clone: The target antigen is unknown.

The clonotype was recovered from an adult in good health. Sequencing was performed on peripheral blood, taken on day 0 of AZD1222 vaccination. The chain uses TRBV18 and TRBJ2-7; TRBD1 or TRBD2 may be the D gene (5 bases each). The CDR3 DNA sequence: TGTGCCAGCTCACCACCGGGACGGGCCTCCTACGAGCAGTACTTC. Its translation: CASSPPGRASYEQYF.